This TCR beta chain was sequenced for a study of response to subunit inactivated influenza vaccine. Findings of the study overall: Seasonal influenza vaccination, on each occasion, was suggested by the authors to recruit few new T cells.

MiXCR, run by TCRdb on the RT-PCR reads, gives a single entry per CDR3 protein. Here the sample spans under 750,000 distinct CDR3 sequences, approximately 12% being singletons. The sample holds a few counts of this clonotype. What it binds is unknown. Trimming removed 5 bases from V and 2 bases from J, with 16 bases in between. CDR1 and CDR2 (germline): MDHEN, SYDVKM. This CDR3 has 15 residues. The clonotype originates from a man in his fifties who received an inactivated influenza vaccine. This specimen consisted of PBMCs from blood, obtained on the day of vaccination. The rearrangement links TRBV28 to TRBJ2-7; D may be TRBD2 (6 bases). CDR3 protein: CASSPPGTLAYEQYF. The CDR3 nucleotides are TGTGCCAGCAGTCCCCCCGGGACTCTTGCCTACGAGCAGTACTTC.